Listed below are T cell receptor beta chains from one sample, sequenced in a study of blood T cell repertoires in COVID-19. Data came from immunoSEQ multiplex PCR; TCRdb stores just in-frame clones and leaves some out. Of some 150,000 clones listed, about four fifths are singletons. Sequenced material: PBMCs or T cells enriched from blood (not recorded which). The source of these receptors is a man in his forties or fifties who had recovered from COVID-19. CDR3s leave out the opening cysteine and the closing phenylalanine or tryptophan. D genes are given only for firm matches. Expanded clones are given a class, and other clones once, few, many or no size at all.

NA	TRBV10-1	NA	ASSRGEQY
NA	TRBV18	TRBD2	ASSIGLADLTDTQY
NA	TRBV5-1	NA	ASSFLTGEYNEQF
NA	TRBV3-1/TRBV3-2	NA	ASSPLHRDNSPLH
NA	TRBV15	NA	ATSAGGISEAF
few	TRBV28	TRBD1	ASSLLQGNGAF
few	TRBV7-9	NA	ASSLGQGNTEAF
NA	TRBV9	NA	ASSVGPRRSSGNTIY
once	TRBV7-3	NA	ASSSEDSYGYT
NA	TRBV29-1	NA	SVLPYGEKLF
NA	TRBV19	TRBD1	ASSHGTGLSLNYGYT
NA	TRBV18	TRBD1	ASAPLVGQGYEQY
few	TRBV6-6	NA	ASSYHTTNYGYT
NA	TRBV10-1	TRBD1	ASRKTGDEKLF
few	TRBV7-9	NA	ASSLGVGLYGYT
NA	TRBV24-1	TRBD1	ATTTGTGNGYT
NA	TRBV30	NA	AWSTGLAEKLF
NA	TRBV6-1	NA	ASSDTGNQPQH
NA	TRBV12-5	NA	AILFVGQYEKLF
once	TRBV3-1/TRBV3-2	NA	ASRPRGYSYEQY
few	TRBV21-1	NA	ASRKVRRLHPLQGVAPHTEAF
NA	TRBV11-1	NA	ASSLGASVMPDTQY
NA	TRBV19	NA	ASLPSTNTEAF
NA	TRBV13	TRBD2	ASSSAGGMGNTQY
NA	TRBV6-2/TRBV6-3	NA	ASSYVRGPQY
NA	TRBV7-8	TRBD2	ASSLGLAGRNEQF
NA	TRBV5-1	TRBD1	ASSLGWTGNTGELF
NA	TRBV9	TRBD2	ASSASGGARNEQF
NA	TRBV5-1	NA	ASSLDQGSVNEQF
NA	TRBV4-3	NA	ASSPQGGGFYGYT
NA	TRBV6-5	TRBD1	ASSRGQKYGYT
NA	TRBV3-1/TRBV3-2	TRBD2	ASSQVLAGALSSYNEQF
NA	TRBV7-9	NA	ASSLATHPYEQY
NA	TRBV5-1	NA	ASSLTLNQPQH
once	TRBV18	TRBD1	ASSPRTGLRPKNEQF
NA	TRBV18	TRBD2	ASSPQRGGKTGELF
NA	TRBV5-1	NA	ASSFSGATNEKLF
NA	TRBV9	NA	ASSPNEGLYEQY
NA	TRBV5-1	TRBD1	ASSFIPAGQGASEQY
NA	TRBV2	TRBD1	ASSGNRGTEAF
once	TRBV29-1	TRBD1	SVGGTGQDTQY
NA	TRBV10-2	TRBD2	ASATSGAYEQY
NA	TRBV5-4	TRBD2	ASSPGWTSGGYNEQF
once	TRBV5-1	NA	ASSLPEEGEKLF
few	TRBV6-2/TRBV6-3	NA	ASSYRDNAYEQY
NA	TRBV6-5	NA	ASSYSAIGETQY
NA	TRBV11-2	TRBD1	ASSLERTGGEQY